The 3 T cell receptor beta chains below were found in one sample sequenced in a study of blood T cells in healthy people across ages. Using a J-beta primer mix together with a sample-barcoded 5' primer, a second PCR was run for about 6 to 11 cycles. TCRdb reprocessed the 5' RACE reads via MiXCR and lists one record per CDR3 protein. The sample carries some 1,000,000 distinct CDR3 sequences, less than 25% recorded once. The same specimen was also included in a second study, on T cells of mothers and their children.

The sequenced material came from blood. The receptors derive from a girl aged 2 to 10 in good health.

This clonotype was recorded a few times. The gene calls are TRBV11-1 and TRBJ2-1; D is possibly TRBD2 (6 bases). Trimming shortened V by 4 bases and J by 5 bases, and 21 bases separated the two germline ends. The CDR3 has 17 residues. Per germline, CDR1 SGHAT and CDR2 FQDESV (reference sequence). Written as DNA, the CDR3 is TGTGCCAGCAGCTCCAGTCGATTAGCGGACGCCCACAATGAGCAGTTCTTC. As protein: CASSSSRLADAHNEQFF. Combining the CDR3 with reference TRBV11-1 and TRBJ2-1 gives the whole variable domain EAEVAQSPRYKITEKSQAVAFWCDPISGHATLYWYRQILGQGPELLVQFQDESVVDDSQLPKDRFSAERLKGVDSTLKIQPAELGDSAMYLCASSSSRLADAHNEQFFGPGTRLTVL.

This clonotype was recorded only once. The chain combines TRBV28 with TRBJ1-1; D gene uncertain. The length of the CDR3 is 13 residues. CDR1 MDHEN and CDR2 SYDVKM come from the germline V gene. Trimming cost V 2 bases and J 7 bases, with 11 bases left between them. The CDR3 sequence is CASSLNGESEAFF. In DNA, the CDR3 is TGTGCCAGCAGTTTAAACGGAGAAAGTGAAGCTTTCTTT.

This clonotype was observed a handful of times. The chain carries TRBV7-9 and TRBJ1-2, with TRBD1 as a possible D gene (6 bases). The CDR3 is 13 residues long. The V end was cut by 11 bases, the J end by 3 bases, with 16 bases between. The V gene's germline CDR1 is SEHNR and CDR2 FQNEAQ (reference sequence). As DNA, the CDR3 is TGTGCCGGGGGCCTCCAGGGGCACTATGGCTACACCTTC. This sequence encodes CAGGLQGHYGYTF.